Shown below are 21 T cell receptor beta chains from a single sample sequenced in a study of cytomegalovirus exposure and HLA in healthy donors. The data were produced by immunoSEQ multiplex PCR, yet TCRdb's version contains in-frame clones alone and is incomplete. The profile shows over 110,000 clones, 70% to 90% of them singletons. The sample comprised PBMCs. The source of these receptors is a man in his late teens or twenties in good health and CMV-seropositive.

The chain joins TRBV10-3 to TRBJ2-7, with D perhaps matching TRBD2 (6 bases). The CDR3 has 16 residues. Trimming removed 3 bases at V and 0 bases at J, with 15 bases between. The germline V gene encodes CDR1 ENHRY and CDR2 SYGVKD. The CDR3 coding sequence is TGTGCCATCAGTGAACTACTCGGGACTGCCTCCTACGAGCAGTACTTC. Its translation is CAISELLGTASYEQYF.

V gene TRBV21-1 combines with J gene TRBJ1-5. TRBV21-1 is annotated as a pseudogene. The CDR3 has 20 amino acids. The CDR3 reads CASSKASRVAFSFGNQPQHF. The CDR3 nucleotides read TGTGCCAGCAGCAAAGCTTCGAGAGTAGCATTCTCGTTCGGCAATCAGCCCCAGCATTTT.

V gene TRBV18 combines with J gene TRBJ2-7; 9 nucleotides agree with TRBD1. Germline trimming cut 2 bases from V and 3 bases from J; bases unmatched to any gene: 2. Germline CDR1 KGHSH, CDR2 LQKENI. The CDR3 spans 14 residues. CDR3 nucleotide sequence: TGTGCCAGCTCACCAGGGACAGGGAACTACGAGCAGTACTTC. Its protein product is CASSPGTGNYEQYF. Drawing the rest from reference TRBV18 and TRBJ2-7, the complete variable domain is NAGVMQNPRHLVRRRGQEARLRCSPMKGHSHVYWYRQLPEEGLKFMVYLQKENIIDESGMPKERFSAEFPKEGPSILRIQQVVRGDSAAYFCASSPGTGNYEQYFGPGTRLTVT.

The chain has TRBV7-6 and TRBJ2-1; TRBD1 aligns across 10 bases. This CDR3 has 15 amino acids. Losses at the gene ends were 4 bases for V and 5 bases for J; bases not matched to a gene: 5. The V gene's germline CDR1 is SGHVS and CDR2 FNYEAQ. The CDR3, as DNA: TGTGCCAGCAGCTCCGGGACAGGGGTTAACAATGAGCAGTTCTTC. Translated: CASSSGTGVNNEQFF. Together with reference TRBV7-6 and TRBJ2-1, the CDR3 gives the full variable domain: GAGVSQSPRYKVTKRGQDVALRCDPISGHVSLYWYRQALGQGPEFLTYFNYEAQQDKSGLPNDRFSAERPEGSISTLTIQRTEQRDSAMYRCASSSGTGVNNEQFFGPGTRLTVL.

The chain couples TRBV28 to TRBJ1-2; 8 bases fit TRBD1. Trimming cost V 3 bases and J 7 bases; bases outside gene matches: 10. Germline lookup yields CDR1 MDHEN and CDR2 SYDVKM. The CDR3 consists of 15 residues. CDR3 bases: TGTGCCAGCAGTTTGGTCTCAGGGGGCGCCCCTGGCTACACCTTC. Translating it yields CASSLVSGGAPGYTF.

The rearrangement links TRBV28 to TRBJ2-5, with 10 bases lining up with TRBD2. The CDR3 consists of 15 residues. V lost 6 bases and J lost 4; bases outside the gene matches: 8. Germline V gene sequence: CDR1 MDHEN, CDR2 SYDVKM. CDR3 DNA sequence: TGTGCCAGCAGCCAAGGGCTAGCGGGAGTAGAGACCCAGTACTTC. This sequence encodes CASSQGLAGVETQYF. Based on the CDR3 plus reference TRBV28 and TRBJ2-5, the full variable domain is DVKVTQSSRYLVKRTGEKVFLECVQDMDHENMFWYRQDPGLGLRLIYFSYDVKMKEKGDIPEGYSVSREKKERFSLILESASTNQTSMYLCASSQGLAGVETQYFGPGTRLLVL.

This chain connects TRBV4-1 to TRBJ2-7; D remains ambiguous. The CDR3 is 16 residues long. The germline gives CDR1 MGHRA, CDR2 YSYEKL. The ends were cut back, 1 base at V and 7 bases at J, with 20 bases in the middle. The CDR3 coding sequence is TGCGCCAGCAGCCAAGGTCCCTGGCGCACGAACGGGGAGCAGTACTTC. It is translated as CASSQGPWRTNGEQYF.

J is TRBJ2-7 and V is TRBV19, with D possibly matching TRBD1 (6 bases). The ends were cut back, 4 bases at V and 6 bases at J, with 13 bases in the middle. Germline V lookup: CDR1 LNHDA, CDR2 SQIVND (reference sequence). The CDR3 is 13 amino acids. The CDR3 loop is CASSNRDGLEQYF. In DNA, the CDR3 is TGTGCCAGTAGTAACAGGGATGGACTCGAGCAGTACTTC.

This sequence joins TRBV11-2 and TRBJ2-2; 7 positions match TRBD1. Germline V gene data show CDR1 as SGHAT and CDR2 as FQNNGV. There are 16 residues in the CDR3. The V segment lost 1 base and the J segment 3 bases; nucleotides outside the gene matches: 5. CDR3 region: CASSLGQGVDTGELFF. DNA for the CDR3: TGTGCCAGCAGCTTAGGCCAGGGGGTCGACACCGGGGAGCTGTTTTTT.

CDR3 DNA sequence: TGTGCCAGCAGATGGGACAGGGGGGATTATGGCTACACCTTC. This gives the protein CASRWDRGDYGYTF. This chain connects TRBV6-1 to TRBJ1-2; 11 positions agree with TRBD1. Trimming cost V 6 bases and J 5 bases; bases outside gene matches: 5. Germline CDR1 is MNHNS and CDR2 is SASEGT. CDR3 length: 14 amino acids.

The rearrangement joins TRBV6-5 to TRBJ1-2; a possible D gene is TRBD1 (6 bases). The CDR3 is 14 residues long. The V gene lost 2 bases and the J gene lost 3 bases, with 10 bases spanning the gap. The V gene's germline CDR1 is MNHEY and CDR2 SVGAGI. CDR3: CASSYGAGDYGYTF. CDR3 DNA: TGTGCCAGCAGTTACGGGGCAGGGGACTATGGCTACACCTTC.

The genes are TRBV5-4 and TRBJ1-2, with D tentatively TRBD1 (5 bases). Deletions cut 0 bases from V and 6 bases from J, with 18 bases between. CDR3 length: 16 residues. In germline, CDR1 is SGHNT, CDR2 YYREEE (reference sequence). As DNA, the CDR3 is TGTGCCAGCAGCTTGGTTGGCGGGGGAGGATGGGATGGCTACACCTTC. Protein sequence: CASSLVGGGGWDGYTF.

The chain links TRBV9 to TRBJ1-3, with unresolved D. There are 12 residues in the CDR3. V was shortened by 5 bases and J by 3 bases, with 6 bases between the two germline ends. In germline, CDR1 is SGDLS, CDR2 YYNGEE. Here the CDR3 reads CASSSLGNTIYF. CDR3 DNA sequence: TGTGCCAGCAGTAGTCTTGGAAACACCATATATTTT. Full variable domain (missing parts from reference TRBV9 and TRBJ1-3): DSGVTQTPKHLITATGQRVTLRCSPRSGDLSVYWYQQSLDQGLQFLIQYYNGEERAKGNILERFSAQQFPDLHSELNLSSLELGDSALYFCASSSLGNTIYFGEGSWLTVV.

This clone appeared a single time. The chain uses TRBV10-3 and TRBJ2-1, with 10 bases identical to TRBD2. V shed 8 bases and J 5 bases; nucleotides not matched to a gene: 6. There are 14 residues in the CDR3. In germline, CDR1 is ENHRY, CDR2 SYGVKD. The CDR3 DNA follows: TGTGCCATCTCCAAAGCGGGAGGGGACAATGAGCAGTTCTTC. Its translation: CAISKAGGDNEQFF.

This chain uses TRBV6-5 with TRBJ2-7, with TRBD1 identical over 8 bases. Germline CDR1 reads MNHEY; CDR2 reads SVGAGI. The CDR3 totals 14 residues. Losses at the gene ends were 6 bases for V and 0 bases for J; bases not matched to a gene: 4. CDR3 in amino acids: CASSRTGTSYEQYF. The CDR3 DNA reads TGTGCCAGCAGCCGGACAGGGACCTCCTACGAGCAGTACTTC.

The V call is TRBV5-8, the J call TRBJ2-3; TRBD2 aligns across 14 bases. The junction had 6 bases not matched to a gene; V was cut back by 4 bases and J by 2 bases. The CDR3 runs 17 residues. CDR1 SGHTS and CDR2 YDEGEE come from the germline V gene. The CDR3 nucleotides read TGTGCCAGCAGCCTAGGACTAGCGGGGGGTTCCACAGATACGCAGTATTTT. Its translation: CASSLGLAGGSTDTQYF.

V gene TRBV7-6 combines with J gene TRBJ2-2; 9 bases are a match to TRBD1. The CDR3 length is 16 residues. J gave up 0 bases and V 4 bases, and 3 bases lay outside the gene matches. Looked up from germline, CDR1 is SGHVS and CDR2 is FNYEAQ. CDR3: CASSSRTGANTGELFF. CDR3 nucleotide sequence: TGTGCCAGCAGCTCTAGGACAGGGGCGAACACCGGGGAGCTGTTTTTT.

This chain links TRBV4-2 with TRBJ2-3, with D uncertain. The CDR3 sequence is 13 residues long. Trimming removed 4 bases from V and 1 base from J, with 6 bases in between. Germline-derived CDR1 and CDR2 are LGHNA and YNFKEQ. The CDR3 DNA sequence: TGTGCCAGCAGCCTGCGCCGCACAGATACGCAGTATTTT. Translation: CASSLRRTDTQYF.

The chain's CDR3 is CASSQIPSGGPLAKNIQYF. The CDR3 nucleotides read TGTGCCAGCAGCCAAATCCCTAGCGGGGGGCCCCTAGCCAAAAACATTCAGTACTTC. This chain uses TRBV4-2 with TRBJ2-4; TRBD2 matches 11 bases. This CDR3 has 19 amino acids. The V gene end was trimmed by 2 bases and the J gene end by 0 bases; junction bases not matched to a gene: 9. Per the germline V gene, CDR1 is LGHNA and CDR2 is YNFKEQ.

The chain combines TRBV6-5 with TRBJ1-2; 10 positions agree with TRBD1. Germline trimming cut 6 bases from V and 5 bases from J; bases unmatched to any gene: 6. The CDR3 extends over 14 amino acids. Looked up from germline, CDR1 is MNHEY and CDR2 is SVGAGI. The DNA for the CDR3 is TGTGCCAGCAGCCCCGGGACAGGGGATTATGGCTACACCTTC. Its protein is CASSPGTGDYGYTF.

This clone came up once. The chain carries TRBV6-6 and TRBJ1-1, with a tentative D call TRBD1 (6 bases). The germline V and J ends were trimmed by 6 bases and 1 base, with 15 bases remaining between them. The CDR3 consists of 15 residues. In germline, CDR1 is MNHNY, CDR2 SVGAGI (reference sequence). As DNA, the CDR3 is TGTGCCAGCAGCCACATTAACAGGGAGAACACTGAAGCTTTCTTT. This gives the protein CASSHINRENTEAFF.